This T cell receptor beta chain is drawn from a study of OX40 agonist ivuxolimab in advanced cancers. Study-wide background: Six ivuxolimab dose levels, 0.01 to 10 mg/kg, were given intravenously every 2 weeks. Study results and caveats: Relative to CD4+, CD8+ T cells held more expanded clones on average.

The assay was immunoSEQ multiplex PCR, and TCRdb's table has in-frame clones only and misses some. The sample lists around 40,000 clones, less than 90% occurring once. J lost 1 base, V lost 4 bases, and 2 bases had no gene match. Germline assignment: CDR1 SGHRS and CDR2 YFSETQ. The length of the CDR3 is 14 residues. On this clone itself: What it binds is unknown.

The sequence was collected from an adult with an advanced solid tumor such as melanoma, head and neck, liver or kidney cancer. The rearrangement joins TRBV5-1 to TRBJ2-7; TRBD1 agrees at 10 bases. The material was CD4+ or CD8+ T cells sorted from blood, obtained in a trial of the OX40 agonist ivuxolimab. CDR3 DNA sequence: TGCGCCAGCAGCGTGGGACAGGGGTCCTACGAGCAGTACTTC. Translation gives CASSVGQGSYEQYF.